One and the same sample provided the 27 T cell receptor beta chains below, sequenced in a study of blood T cell repertoires in COVID-19. TCRdb's copy holds only in-frame clones and misses some; the assay was immunoSEQ multiplex PCR. The top ten hold 0.95% to 1.5% of the sample, which has 350,000 to 450,000 clones, about 90% seen once. The sequenced sample was peripheral blood. These receptors were collected from a middle-aged man with acute or convalescent COVID-19.

Comments on this clone: A read error may account for a junction end that differs from germline. This chain connects TRBV19 to TRBJ1-5; D is possibly TRBD1 (6 bases). The CDR3 is 14 residues long. Germline V gene sequence: CDR1 LNHDA, CDR2 SQIVND (reference sequence). The CDR3 is CASSIPGDNQPQHF. The CDR3 DNA reads TGTGCCAGCAGTATCCCAGGGGACAATCAGCCCCAGCATTTT.

V usage is TRBV9 and J usage is TRBJ1-1; no firm D call. V lost 3 bases and J lost 4, with 10 bases in between. Looked up from germline, CDR1 is SGDLS and CDR2 is YYNGEE. The CDR3 sequence is 13 residues long. The CDR3 DNA is TGTGCCAGCAGCGCCTTTTTGTCCACTGAAGCTTTCTTT. Its translation is CASSAFLSTEAFF.

CDR3 residues: CASSLRTGVNYGYTF. The CDR3 bases are TGTGCCAGCAGCTTAAGAACAGGGGTGAACTATGGCTACACCTTC. This chain connects TRBV7-9 to TRBJ1-2; 7 bases map to TRBD1. Germline V gene data show CDR1 as SEHNR and CDR2 as FQNEAQ (reference sequence). With V trimmed by 2 bases and J by 2 bases, 5 bases remained unmatched. The CDR3 sequence is 15 residues long.

The chain is built from TRBV28 and TRBJ2-7; 9 bases align to TRBD1. Germline loops: CDR1 MDHEN, CDR2 SYDVKM. V dropped 5 bases and J dropped 1; count of bases not matched to a gene: 6. This CDR3 region has 15 residues. CDR3 protein: CASSPGDRVSYEQYF. For the CDR3, the DNA is TGTGCCAGCAGTCCGGGGGACAGGGTTTCCTACGAGCAGTACTTC.

The chain employs TRBV27 and TRBJ2-7; TRBD1 agrees at 8 bases. Germline CDR1 reads MNHEY; CDR2 reads SMNVEV (reference sequence). V gave up 5 bases and J gave up 1 base; unmatched junction bases: 7. This CDR3 contains 15 residues. CDR3 nucleotide sequence: TGTGCCAGCAGTCCGACAGGGGTGGGGTCCTACGAGCAGTACTTC. It is translated as CASSPTGVGSYEQYF.

The V and J genes are TRBV5-1 and TRBJ1-2; possibly TRBD1 for D (6 bases). CDR1 and CDR2 (germline): SGHRS, YFSETQ. V lost 5 bases and J lost 4, with 9 bases in between. CDR3 length: 12 amino acids. CDR3 loop: CASRMDSYGYTF. Here the CDR3 DNA reads TGCGCCAGCAGAATGGACAGCTATGGCTACACCTTC.

V is TRBV5-4 and J is TRBJ2-1; D is unresolved. CDR1 is SGHNT, CDR2 YYREEE, per germline (reference sequence). The germline V and J ends were trimmed by 2 bases and 4 bases, with 13 bases remaining between them. The CDR3 length is 15 residues. The CDR3 protein is CASSFSAAQYNEQFF. CDR3 in DNA: TGTGCCAGCAGCTTTTCTGCGGCCCAGTACAATGAGCAGTTCTTC.

The rearrangement uses TRBV5-6 and TRBJ2-1; D unclear. The CDR3 consists of 14 residues. In germline, CDR1 is SGHDT, CDR2 YYEEEE. The germline V and J ends were trimmed by 4 bases and 5 bases, with 13 bases remaining between them. This CDR3 reads CASSPIARNNEQFF. CDR3 bases: TGTGCCAGCAGCCCTATAGCTAGGAACAATGAGCAGTTCTTC.

The chain uses TRBV7-2 and TRBJ1-5, with D possibly TRBD1 on 5 matching bases. Germline values: CDR1 SGHTA, CDR2 FQGNSA. Trimming cost V 5 bases and J 4 bases, with 18 bases left between them. This CDR3 contains 16 residues. CDR3 protein: CASSPPGGRGNQPQHF. CDR3 in DNA: TGTGCCAGCAGCCCCCCCGGGGGAAGAGGTAATCAGCCCCAGCATTTT. Drawing the rest from reference TRBV7-2 and TRBJ1-5, the complete variable domain is GAGVSQSPSNKVTEKGKDVELRCDPISGHTALYWYRQSLGQGLEFLIYFQGNSAPDKSGLPSDRFSAERTGGSVSTLTIQRTQQEDSAVYLCASSPPGGRGNQPQHFGDGTRLSIL.

The chain uses TRBV3-1 (or the pseudogene TRBV3-2) and TRBJ2-3; 7 bases line up with TRBD2. V shed 0 bases, J shed 3 bases, and the junction held 6 bases outside the gene matches. Germline V gene lookup returns CDR1 LGHDT and CDR2 YNNKEL (reference sequence). The CDR3 length is 16 residues. The CDR3 DNA follows: TGTGCCAGCAGCCAAGAAAGCGGGGTTGTTACAGATACGCAGTATTTT. Translated, it gives CASSQESGVVTDTQYF.

The chain has TRBV7-9 and TRBJ1-2; TRBD1 matches 10 bases. This CDR3 comprises 15 residues. Per germline, CDR1 SEHNR and CDR2 FQNEAQ (reference sequence). V trimming: 3 bases; J trimming: 7 bases; junction bases outside the gene matches: 8. Here the CDR3 reads CASSFGRDRGSGYTF. DNA for the CDR3: TGTGCCAGCAGCTTTGGTCGGGACAGGGGTTCTGGCTACACCTTC.

This chain joins TRBV6-5 and TRBJ1-1; tentative D call: TRBD1 (5 bases). CDR3 length equals 16 residues. Germline V gene data show CDR1 as MNHEY and CDR2 as SVGAGI. With 0 bases removed from V and 3 bases from J, the gap between germline ends came to 14 bases. CDR3 sequence (DNA): TGTGCCAGCAGTTACTCGATGTGGGGGAGGGACACTGAAGCTTTCTTT. Translating it yields CASSYSMWGRDTEAFF.

The rearrangement links TRBV7-2 to TRBJ1-4; no firm D call. Per germline, CDR1 SGHTA and CDR2 FQGNSA. V lost 6 bases and J lost 0, with 8 bases in between. This CDR3 spans 14 amino acids. CDR3 sequence (DNA): TGTGCCAGCAGACCCGGGGCAACTAATGAAAAACTGTTTTTT. Protein product: CASRPGATNEKLFF.

The V gene is TRBV11-2, the J gene TRBJ2-5; the D gene is possibly TRBD2 (6 bases). V lost 3 bases to trimming and J lost 5 bases, with 19 bases between them. The CDR3 runs to 16 residues. CDR1 is SGHAT, CDR2 FQNNGV, per germline. CDR3 sequence reads: CASSLRDRTFRETQYF. The CDR3 coding sequence is TGTGCCAGCAGCTTGCGGGACCGGACATTCAGGGAGACCCAGTACTTC.

The rearrangement links TRBV28 to TRBJ1-3, with D hard to call. The V end lost 3 bases, the J end lost 0 bases, and 6 bases lay between the germline ends. The CDR3 is made up of 14 amino acids. CDR1 MDHEN and CDR2 SYDVKM come from the germline V gene. The CDR3 spells CASSFSYSGNTIYF. The CDR3, as DNA: TGTGCCAGCAGTTTTAGCTACTCTGGAAACACCATATATTTT.

The CDR3 DNA sequence: TGTGCCAGCAGTCCTCTCTCGCTCTACTACGAGCAGTACTTC. Residues: CASSPLSLYYEQYF. The rearrangement uses TRBV27 and TRBJ2-7, with D unresolved. With 5 bases removed from V and 3 bases from J, the gap between germline ends came to 14 bases. CDR3 length: 14 amino acids. Per the germline V gene, CDR1 is MNHEY and CDR2 is SMNVEV (reference sequence).

The gene calls are TRBV14 and TRBJ2-5, with D possibly matching TRBD2 (5 bases). The CDR3 consists of 14 residues. Trimming took 4 bases from V and 2 from J, leaving 11 bases between them. The germline V gene has CDR1 SGHDN and CDR2 FVKESK. CDR3 sequence reads: CASSPPGLQETQYF. For the CDR3, the DNA is TGTGCCAGCAGCCCTCCGGGGTTACAAGAGACCCAGTACTTC. Full variable domain (remainder filled in from reference TRBV14 and TRBJ2-5): EAGVTQFPSHSVIEKGQTVTLRCDPISGHDNLYWYRRVMGKEIKFLLHFVKESKQDESGMPNNRFLAERTGGTYSTLKVQPAELEDSGVYFCASSPPGLQETQYFGPGTRLLVL.

This clone was seen a few times. CDR3 coding DNA: TGTGCCAGCAGTTACGGGGCAGTTCCATATGGCTACACCTTC. It yields the protein CASSYGAVPYGYTF. The V call is TRBV6-5, the J call TRBJ1-2, with D possibly matching TRBD1 (5 bases). Germline V gene data show CDR1 as MNHEY and CDR2 as SVGAGI. This CDR3 contains 14 residues. Between the trimmed V and J ends, which lost 2 bases and 5 bases, there was a span of 12 bases.

J is TRBJ2-3 and V is TRBV29-1, with TRBD1 as a possible D gene (6 bases). V gave up 7 bases and J gave up 2 bases, with 13 bases separating them. The CDR3 sequence is 13 residues long. Germline V gene data show CDR1 as SQVTM and CDR2 as ANQGSEA. The CDR3 DNA sequence: TGCAGCGCCGGACAGACGATCACAGATACGCAGTATTTT. Protein product: CSAGQTITDTQYF.

This chain connects TRBV6-1 to TRBJ1-6; no definite D call. The CDR3 has 13 amino acids. The V end lost 0 bases, the J end lost 7 bases, and 4 bases lay between the germline ends. The germline V gene has CDR1 MNHNS and CDR2 SASEGT. In DNA form, the CDR3 reads TGTGCCAGCAGTGAAGCACAGAATTCACCCCTCCACTTT. As protein: CASSEAQNSPLHF.

This chain uses TRBV5-4 with TRBJ2-5; 13 nucleotides match TRBD2. Germline V CDR1 and CDR2: SGHNT, YYREEE (reference sequence). The CDR3 spans 16 residues. Trimming removed 4 bases from V and 1 base from J; junction bases left unmatched: 4. DNA of the CDR3: TGTGCCAGCAGCGTAGGACTAGCGGGGGCCCAAGAGACCCAGTACTTC. Protein: CASSVGLAGAQETQYF.

The sample holds one count of this clone. The chain has TRBV24-1 and TRBJ2-1; 7 nucleotides match TRBD2. The trim removed 5 bases at V and 8 bases at J, leaving 5 bases unmatched. CDR3 size: 13 residues. Looked up from germline, CDR1 is KGHDR and CDR2 is SFDVKD. The CDR3 sequence: CATSVPGGHEQFF. The DNA of the CDR3 is TGTGCCACCAGTGTTCCGGGAGGTCATGAGCAGTTCTTC.

The chain's CDR3 is CASSFDRSTDTQYF. The CDR3 nucleotides read TGTGCCAGCAGCTTCGACAGGAGCACAGATACGCAGTATTTT. The chain carries TRBV5-5 and TRBJ2-3; D perhaps matches TRBD1 (6 bases). The V end was cut by 2 bases, the J end by 0 bases, with 7 bases between. The length of the CDR3 is 14 residues. Per germline, CDR1 SGHKS and CDR2 YYEKEE (reference sequence).

The V call is TRBV5-4, the J call TRBJ2-7, with a weak D call TRBD1 (6 bases). This CDR3 comprises 14 residues. Germline loops: CDR1 SGHNT, CDR2 YYREEE (reference sequence). The V end lost 0 bases, the J end lost 7 bases, and 14 bases lay between the germline ends. The CDR3 loop reads CASSLAQGTGEQYF. Written as DNA, the CDR3 is TGTGCCAGCAGCTTGGCACAGGGTACGGGGGAGCAGTACTTC.

V usage is TRBV30 and J usage is TRBJ2-7; no reliable D call. V was trimmed by 1 base and J by 5 bases, leaving 15 bases between them. In germline, CDR1 is GTSNPN, CDR2 SVGIG (reference sequence). The CDR3 contains 14 residues. This CDR3 is CAWSGGQFFDEQYF. The CDR3 DNA follows: TGTGCCTGGAGTGGAGGCCAGTTTTTCGACGAGCAGTACTTC. The full variable domain, rest sourced from reference TRBV30 and TRBJ2-7, is SQTIHQWPATLVQPVGSPLSLECTVEGTSNPNLYWYRQAAGRGLQLLFYSVGIGQISSEVPQNLSASRPQDRQFILSSKKLLLSDSGFYLCAWSGGQFFDEQYFGPGTRLTVT.

V gene TRBV9 combines with J gene TRBJ2-3, with D perhaps matching TRBD2 (5 bases). The CDR3 spans 14 residues. Trimming took off 2 bases at V and 4 bases at J, with 11 bases between the two ends. Germline CDR1 and CDR2: SGDLS and YYNGEE. The CDR3 loop is CASSVTSQADTQYF. The CDR3 nucleotides read TGTGCCAGCAGCGTCACTAGTCAGGCAGATACGCAGTATTTT.

In this sample, this clone turned up once. This chain links TRBV6-6 with TRBJ2-7; TRBD1 might be the D (6 bases). CDR1 MNHNY and CDR2 SVGAGI come from the germline V gene (reference sequence). V dropped 0 bases and J dropped 3 bases, with 15 bases sitting between them. This CDR3 comprises 16 residues. The CDR3 nucleotides are TGTGCCAGCAGTTACTCGGTACGAACAGGGAACTACGAGCAGTACTTC. It codes for CASSYSVRTGNYEQYF.